The 28 T cell receptor beta chains in this list originate from one sample, sequenced in a study of blood T cell repertoires in COVID-19. Data came from immunoSEQ multiplex PCR; TCRdb stores just in-frame clones and leaves some out. This table holds over 120,000 clones, roughly 85% found once. Input material: PBMCs or T cells enriched from blood (not recorded which). These receptors all come from a man aged 45-60 years who had recovered from COVID-19.

The rearrangement uses TRBV15 and TRBJ2-2; TRBD2 aligns across 7 bases. Trimming took 1 base from V and 1 from J; bases not matched to a gene: 3. CDR1 is LNHNV, CDR2 YYDKDF, per germline (reference sequence). The CDR3 has 16 residues. CDR3 DNA sequence: TGTGCCACCAGCAGAGCGGCGGGAGTGAACACCGGGGAGCTGTTTTTT. Encoded protein: CATSRAAGVNTGELFF. Full variable domain (missing parts from reference TRBV15 and TRBJ2-2): DAMVIQNPRYQVTQFGKPVTLSCSQTLNHNVMYWYQQKSSQAPKLLFHYYDKDFNNEADTPDNFQSRRPNTSFCFLDIRSPGLGDTAMYLCATSRAAGVNTGELFFGEGSRLTVL.

Written as DNA, the CDR3 is TGTGCCAGTAGTAGATCTAGCGGGAGGTTCAATGAGCAGTTCTTC. Its protein product is CASSRSSGRFNEQFF. V usage is TRBV19 and J usage is TRBJ2-1, with 11 bases matching TRBD2. The CDR3 consists of 15 residues. V was clipped by 4 bases and J by 6 bases; unmatched bases: 5. Germline V gene data show CDR1 as LNHDA and CDR2 as SQIVND (reference sequence).

This chain uses TRBV7-9 with TRBJ1-1; D gene unclear. CDR1 and CDR2 from the germline V gene are SEHNR and FQNEAQ (reference sequence). This CDR3 has 13 amino acids. V gave up 0 bases and J gave up 4 bases, with 6 bases separating them. The CDR3 loop is CASSLARGTEAFF. The DNA of the CDR3 is TGTGCCAGCAGCTTAGCGCGGGGCACTGAAGCTTTCTTT.

This clone has just one count. The chain recombines TRBV28 with TRBJ2-7; 8 nucleotides line up with TRBD1. Germline-derived CDR1 and CDR2 are MDHEN and SYDVKM. Germline trimming cut 6 bases from V and 6 bases from J; bases unmatched to any gene: 1. The CDR3 sequence is 11 residues long. The CDR3 spells CASSTGGEQYF. The CDR3 DNA reads as TGTGCCAGCAGCACAGGGGGCGAGCAGTACTTC.

About this clone: This specimen includes other DNA sequences encoding the same CDR3. The V gene is TRBV7-2, the J gene TRBJ1-6; D unclear. Trimming cost V 2 bases and J 6 bases, with 8 bases left between them. This CDR3 region has 14 residues. Germline V gene sequence: CDR1 SGHTA, CDR2 FQGNSA. Written as DNA, the CDR3 is TGTGCCAGCAGCTTAATGCCGGGTAATTCACCCCTCCACTTT. As protein: CASSLMPGNSPLHF.

The gene calls are TRBV18 and TRBJ2-7; 8 nucleotides match TRBD1. With V trimmed by 5 bases and J by 6 bases, 6 bases remained unmatched. Germline assignment: CDR1 KGHSH and CDR2 LQKENI. The CDR3 consists of 13 residues. The CDR3 sequence is CASSSDRAGEQYF. CDR3 DNA: TGTGCCAGCTCATCGGACAGGGCCGGCGAGCAGTACTTC.

The J gene is TRBJ1-1, the V gene TRBV30; D might be TRBD1 (6 bases). This CDR3 region has 14 residues. Germline CDR1 is GTSNPN and CDR2 is SVGIG (reference sequence). V lost 4 bases, J lost 0 bases, and 12 bases lay in between. The CDR3 DNA sequence: TGTGCCTGGACACGGGACAACATGAACACTGAAGCTTTCTTT. Its protein is CAWTRDNMNTEAFF.

The chain joins TRBV5-8 to TRBJ1-4; D uncertain. Germline V CDR1 and CDR2: SGHTS, YDEGEE. There are 13 residues in the CDR3. The germline V and J ends were trimmed by 8 bases and 4 bases, with 12 bases remaining between them. CDR3 loop: CARTTGSNEKLFF. The CDR3 bases are TGTGCCAGAACCACGGGGAGTAATGAAAAACTGTTTTTT. The entire variable domain, with the rest obtained from reference TRBV5-8 and TRBJ1-4, is as follows: EAGVTQSPTHLIKTRGQQATLRCSPISGHTSVYWYQQALGLGLQFLLWYDEGEERNRGNFPPRFSGRQFPNYSSELNVNALELEDSALYLCARTTGSNEKLFFGSGTQLSVL.

The chain recombines TRBV2 with TRBJ1-3; no clear D gene. This CDR3 spans 13 amino acids. Deletions cut 7 bases from V and 0 bases from J, with 7 bases between. CDR1 is SNHLY, CDR2 FYNNEI, per germline. This CDR3 is CASTGNSGNTIYF. CDR3 bases: TGTGCCAGCACAGGAAACTCTGGAAACACCATATATTTT.

This clone was counted between two and nine times. This chain connects TRBV3-1 (or the pseudogene TRBV3-2) to TRBJ2-7; 9 bases are shared with TRBD1. V shed 4 bases, J shed 0 bases, and the junction held 10 bases outside the gene matches. The CDR3 totals 17 residues. The germline gives CDR1 LGHDT, CDR2 YNNKEL (reference sequence). DNA of the CDR3: TGTGCCAGCAGCCGATCTTTTACAGGGGGCCTCTCCTACGAGCAGTACTTC. Protein product: CASSRSFTGGLSYEQYF.

In DNA, the CDR3 is TGTGCCAGCAGCTCTAGACAGGGGGCAAATGAAAAACTGTTTTTT. Amino acids: CASSSRQGANEKLFF. The genes are TRBV7-2 and TRBJ1-4; the match to TRBD1 covers 10 bases. This CDR3 has 15 amino acids. Germline values: CDR1 SGHTA, CDR2 FQGNSA. V dropped 4 bases and J dropped 5; count of bases not matched to a gene: 4.

The chain employs TRBV4-3 and TRBJ1-2; 11 bases fit TRBD1. The length of the CDR3 is 15 residues. V was pared by 1 base and J by 5 bases, with 3 bases of the junction left unmatched. Germline V gene lookup returns CDR1 LGHNA and CDR2 YSLEER. Here the CDR3 reads CASSQGTGGGYGYTF. In DNA form, the CDR3 reads TGCGCCAGCAGCCAAGGGACAGGGGGCGGGTATGGCTACACCTTC.

This clone was seen more than once but under ten times. The chain links TRBV18 to TRBJ2-3; D possibly corresponds to TRBD2 (5 bases). CDR1 is KGHSH and CDR2 is LQKENI in the germline V gene. The V end lost 3 bases, the J end lost 4 bases, and 8 bases lay between the germline ends. The CDR3 has 13 residues. CDR3 protein: CASSPRGSDTQYF. The CDR3 coding sequence is TGTGCCAGCTCACCTCGAGGGTCAGATACGCAGTATTTT.

The J gene is TRBJ1-2, the V gene TRBV7-2; maybe TRBD1 (6 bases). Per germline, CDR1 SGHTA and CDR2 FQGNSA. Trimming removed 9 bases at V and 5 bases at J, with 22 bases between. The CDR3 extends over 15 amino acids. Here the CDR3 DNA reads TGTGCCAGTACGAGGGGGGGCGCCCCCGGATATGGCTACACCTTC. Encoded protein: CASTRGGAPGYGYTF.

The V call is TRBV19, the J call TRBJ1-5; TRBD1 aligns across 10 bases. Germline trimming cut 5 bases from V and 2 bases from J; bases unmatched to any gene: 12. The CDR3 runs to 18 residues. Germline V gives CDR1 LNHDA, CDR2 SQIVND (reference sequence). The CDR3 nucleotides are TGTGCCAGTAGTGTCACCCCGGGACAGGGGAGGGGCAATCAGCCCCAGCATTTT. Its translation: CASSVTPGQGRGNQPQHF.

The V call is TRBV9, the J call TRBJ2-2, with D maybe TRBD2 (6 bases). The CDR3 length is 15 residues. The germline CDR1 and CDR2 sequences are SGDLS and YYNGEE. The V and J ends lost 0 bases and 10 bases respectively, with 16 bases between them. CDR3 sequence reads: CASSVGLARREELFF. The CDR3 DNA sequence: TGTGCCAGCAGCGTAGGGCTAGCGAGACGGGAGGAGCTGTTTTTT. Combining the CDR3 with reference TRBV9 and TRBJ2-2 gives the whole variable domain DSGVTQTPKHLITATGQRVTLRCSPRSGDLSVYWYQQSLDQGLQFLIQYYNGEERAKGNILERFSAQQFPDLHSELNLSSLELGDSALYFCASSVGLARREELFFGEGSRLTVL.

The rearrangement links TRBV13 to TRBJ1-4; the D gene is possibly TRBD1 (5 bases). Germline values: CDR1 PRHDT, CDR2 FYEKMQ (reference sequence). This CDR3 is built from 15 residues. Trimming stripped 6 bases from V and 7 bases from J, with 18 bases between. The CDR3 region has the DNA TGTGCCAGCAGACATGGCGCGGGACGAGGTGAAAAACTGTTTTTT. The encoded protein is CASRHGAGRGEKLFF.

The chain combines TRBV15 with TRBJ2-2; 8 nucleotides agree with TRBD2. CDR1 and CDR2 (germline): LNHNV, YYDKDF (reference sequence). The V gene end was trimmed by 1 base and the J gene end by 5 bases; junction bases not matched to a gene: 6. This CDR3 spans 16 amino acids. The CDR3, as DNA: TGTGCCACCAGCAGAGCCCGGGGGGGGCTAACCGGGGAGCTGTTTTTT. As protein: CATSRARGGLTGELFF.

This sequence joins TRBV19 and TRBJ2-5; D is possibly TRBD2 (6 bases). Germline V lookup: CDR1 LNHDA, CDR2 SQIVND (reference sequence). There are 13 residues in the CDR3. Trimming took off 5 bases at V and 9 bases at J, with 16 bases between the two ends. The CDR3 loop reads CASSVRSPGAQYF. CDR3 coding DNA: TGTGCCAGTAGTGTCAGGAGCCCGGGGGCCCAGTACTTC.

The V gene is TRBV10-3, the J gene TRBJ2-7; perhaps TRBD1 as D (6 bases). V shed 4 bases and J shed 3 bases, with 10 bases lying between them. CDR3 length: 13 residues. Germline CDR1 and CDR2: ENHRY and SYGVKD. The CDR3 nucleotides read TGTGCCATCAGTGTACAGGGTCACTACGAGCAGTACTTC. This translates into CAISVQGHYEQYF.

This clone has a handful of counts. The rearrangement joins TRBV10-3 to TRBJ1-6; TRBD1 matches 9 bases. V was clipped by 3 bases and J by 8 bases; unmatched bases: 8. The CDR3 covers 16 residues. Germline V CDR1 and CDR2: ENHRY, SYGVKD. The CDR3: CAISETSTGGDSPLHF. The CDR3 bases are TGTGCCATCAGTGAAACGTCGACAGGGGGGGATTCACCCCTCCACTTT.

V and J are TRBV6-5 and TRBJ2-7; TRBD1 matches 7 bases. Unmatched junction bases numbered 4, after V lost 5 bases and J lost 0 bases. The length of the CDR3 is 14 residues. Germline assignment: CDR1 MNHEY and CDR2 SVGAGI. CDR3 coding DNA: TGTGCCAGCAGTAGGACAGGTATCTCCTACGAGCAGTACTTC. It codes for CASSRTGISYEQYF.

V and J are TRBV7-8 and TRBJ2-1; TRBD2 matches at 8 bases. This CDR3 contains 15 residues. Germline V gives CDR1 SGHVS, CDR2 FQNEAQ. V shed 5 bases, J shed 4 bases, and the junction held 7 bases outside the gene matches. DNA of the CDR3: TGTGCCAGCAGCCGATCGGGGGGGCAATACAATGAGCAGTTCTTC. Translated: CASSRSGGQYNEQFF. Based on the CDR3 plus reference TRBV7-8 and TRBJ2-1, the full variable domain is GAGVSQSPRYKVAKRGQDVALRCDPISGHVSLFWYQQALGQGPEFLTYFQNEAQLDKSGLPSDRFFAERPEGSVSTLKIQRTQQEDSAVYLCASSRSGGQYNEQFFGPGTRLTVL.

The chain carries TRBV24-1 and TRBJ1-1; weak D call: TRBD1 (6 bases). CDR1 is KGHDR, CDR2 SFDVKD, per germline. Trimming removed 4 bases at V and 1 base at J, with 12 bases between. The CDR3 is made up of 15 amino acids. The CDR3 region is CATSESGHPNTEAFF. The CDR3 bases are TGTGCCACCAGTGAATCGGGACACCCGAACACTGAAGCTTTCTTT.

The chain carries TRBV7-3 and TRBJ2-2; 12 nucleotides agree with TRBD2. This CDR3 has 16 residues. Germline CDR1 SGHTA, CDR2 FQGTGA. V was pared by 5 bases and J by 7 bases, with 8 bases of the junction left unmatched. The CDR3 here is CASSPLAGGRNGELFF. CDR3 nucleotides: TGTGCCAGCAGCCCCCTAGCGGGGGGGCGTAACGGGGAGCTGTTTTTT.

The CDR3 is CASSFGGDETQYF. CDR3 DNA sequence: TGTGCCAGCAGTTTCGGGGGGGATGAGACCCAGTACTTC. This chain uses TRBV12-3 or TRBV12-4 with TRBJ2-5, with 8 bases that match TRBD2. The CDR3 length is 13 residues. V shed 3 bases, J shed 5 bases, and the junction held 2 bases outside the gene matches.

This chain uses TRBV7-9 with TRBJ2-1; D remains ambiguous. Germline CDR1 SEHNR, CDR2 FQNEAQ (reference sequence). Trimming cost V 5 bases and J 3 bases, with 11 bases left between them. This CDR3 is 14 amino acids long. The DNA for the CDR3 is TGTGCCAGCAGCCTCCCGACATTCTACAATGAGCAGTTCTTC. Translating it yields CASSLPTFYNEQFF. The full variable domain, in which reference TRBV7-9 and TRBJ2-1 provide the parts outside the CDR3, is DTGVSQNPRHKITKRGQNVTFRCDPISEHNRLYWYRQTLGQGPEFLTYFQNEAQLEKSRLLSDRFSAERPKGSFSTLEIQRTEQGDSAMYLCASSLPTFYNEQFFGPGTRLTVL.

CDR3 loop: CASSLVPTGNTEAFF. The CDR3 region has the DNA TGTGCCAGCAGCTTGGTTCCGACAGGGAACACTGAAGCTTTCTTT. This chain joins TRBV5-5 and TRBJ1-1, with a weak D call TRBD1 (6 bases). V was pared by 0 bases and J by 1 base, with 10 bases between. Germline CDR1 reads SGHKS; CDR2 reads YYEKEE (reference sequence). The CDR3 length is 15 residues.